The 13 T cell receptor beta chains below all came from one sample that was sequenced in a study of blood T cell repertoires in COVID-19. Assay: immunoSEQ multiplex PCR; the TCRdb copy retains only in-frame clones and omits some. The table shows fewer than 250,000 clones, with 84% occurring only once. Material: peripheral blood. These receptors came from a human donor in a cohort sampled during active COVID-19.

V and J are TRBV7-9 and TRBJ1-2; possibly TRBD1 for D (5 bases). V lost 7 bases and J 8 bases, leaving 17 bases between the germline ends. Germline values: CDR1 SEHNR, CDR2 FQNEAQ (reference sequence). The CDR3 is 13 amino acids. The CDR3: CASIPDEPGGYTF. In DNA, the CDR3 is TGTGCCAGCATCCCAGATGAGCCAGGGGGCTACACCTTC.

The chain joins TRBV5-1 to TRBJ2-2; D not resolved. Germline V gives CDR1 SGHRS, CDR2 YFSETQ. The CDR3 loop spans 15 amino acids. V shed 2 bases and J shed 8 bases, with 16 bases lying between them. The CDR3 sequence: CASSLLSETLGELFF. The CDR3 DNA sequence: TGCGCCAGCAGCTTATTGTCGGAGACTTTAGGGGAGCTGTTTTTT. The full variable domain, completed using reference TRBV5-1 and TRBJ2-2, is KAGVTQTPRYLIKTRGQQVTLSCSPISGHRSVSWYQQTPGQGLQFLFEYFSETQRNKGNFPGRFSGRQFSNSRSEMNVSTLELGDSALYLCASSLLSETLGELFFGEGSRLTVL.

This sequence joins TRBV5-1 and TRBJ1-1, with D uncertain. The germline V gene encodes CDR1 SGHRS and CDR2 YFSETQ. This CDR3 is 15 amino acids long. Trimming pared 1 base from V and 1 base from J, leaving 11 bases between. The CDR3 DNA reads as TGCGCCAGCAGCTTGTTGGCGAGGCCGAACACTGAAGCTTTCTTT. Translating gives CASSLLARPNTEAFF.

CDR3 nucleotide sequence: TGTGCCAGCAGCTTCGGGGGGCACTCTGGAAACACCATATATTTT. This gives the protein CASSFGGHSGNTIYF. The chain has TRBV7-2 and TRBJ1-3, with D possibly matching TRBD1 (6 bases). The CDR3 extends over 15 amino acids. V lost 3 bases and J 0 bases, leaving 9 bases between the germline ends. CDR1 and CDR2 from the germline V gene are SGHTA and FQGNSA.

This clone was picked up one time. V gene TRBV21-1 combines with J gene TRBJ2-1; TRBD2 is the table's D call, not checked against the DNA. TRBV21-1 is recorded as a pseudogene. This CDR3 has 19 residues. The CDR3 sequence: CASSKGKTFLAGVNNEQFF. The CDR3 DNA reads TGTGCCAGCAGCAAAGGAAAGACCTTTCTAGCGGGGGTCAACAATGAGCAGTTCTTC.

The chain links TRBV3-1 (or the pseudogene TRBV3-2) to TRBJ1-1, with 10 bases aligning to TRBD1. This CDR3 spans 15 amino acids. CDR1 and CDR2 (germline): LGHDT, YNNKEL (reference sequence). The V segment lost 2 bases and the J segment 5 bases; nucleotides outside the gene matches: 5. CDR3 sequence: CASSQPTGGFTEAFF. The CDR3 bases are TGTGCCAGCAGCCAACCGACAGGGGGCTTTACTGAAGCTTTCTTT.

The V gene is TRBV14, the J gene TRBJ2-3; 8 bases are shared with TRBD2. The CDR3 is 13 residues long. Germline V gene sequence: CDR1 SGHDN, CDR2 FVKESK. The V segment lost 1 base and the J segment 15 bases; nucleotides outside the gene matches: 9. In DNA form, the CDR3 reads TGTGCCAGCAGCCAAGGCGGAGTAGCGGGGAAATATTTT. It codes for CASSQGGVAGKYF.

The chain couples TRBV28 to TRBJ2-3; TRBD1 aligns across 7 bases. The CDR3 covers 16 residues. Germline values: CDR1 MDHEN, CDR2 SYDVKM. J was trimmed by 2 bases and V by 10 bases; bases with no gene match: 15. This CDR3 reads CAIRSGGSAYTDTQYF. DNA for the CDR3: TGTGCCATCAGATCAGGGGGTAGCGCGTACACAGATACGCAGTATTTT.

This clone was picked up one time. The chain combines TRBV6-2 or TRBV6-3 with TRBJ2-7, with a weak D call TRBD1 (5 bases). V lost 6 bases to trimming and J lost 2 bases, with 17 bases between them. CDR3 length equals 15 residues. CDR1 MNHEY and CDR2 SVGEGT come from the germline V gene. The CDR3 loop is CASSKQPGQAYEQYV. The CDR3 nucleotides are TGTGCCAGCAGCAAACAACCCGGACAAGCCTACGAGCAGTACGTC.

This clone was seen only a few times. The CDR3 sequence: CASSQTAPRGYTF. The CDR3 DNA reads TGTGCCAGCAGCCAGACTGCCCCCCGGGGCTACACCTTC. The chain employs TRBV3-1 (or the pseudogene TRBV3-2) and TRBJ1-2; no clear D gene. V lost 3 bases to trimming and J lost 8 bases, with 13 bases between them. The CDR3 runs 13 residues. Germline V lookup: CDR1 LGHDT, CDR2 YNNKEL (reference sequence).

The chain combines TRBV3-1 (or the pseudogene TRBV3-2) with TRBJ1-2; D is perhaps TRBD1 (5 bases). CDR1 is LGHDT and CDR2 is YNNKEL in the germline V gene (reference sequence). The CDR3 consists of 15 residues. Trimming stripped 4 bases from V and 0 bases from J, with 12 bases between. The CDR3 DNA reads TGTGCCAGCAGCCTCGCAGGGTTAGCTAACTATGGCTACACCTTC. Its protein product is CASSLAGLANYGYTF.

The CDR3 sequence: CSASPLGWETQYF. The CDR3 DNA follows: TGCAGTGCTAGTCCCCTAGGATGGGAGACCCAGTACTTC. This chain uses TRBV20-1 with TRBJ2-5, with unresolved D. Germline V CDR1 and CDR2: DFQATT, SNEGSKA (reference sequence). V lost 3 bases, J lost 5 bases, and 13 bases lay in between. This CDR3 region has 13 residues.

CDR3 loop: CSASNAQSGTGELFF. Here the CDR3 DNA reads TGCAGTGCTAGTAATGCACAATCGGGCACCGGGGAGCTGTTTTTT. The gene calls are TRBV20-1 and TRBJ2-2; D remains ambiguous. V shed 3 bases and J shed 4 bases, with 15 bases lying between them. The CDR3 length is 15 residues. Germline CDR1 is DFQATT and CDR2 is SNEGSKA (reference sequence).